The 7 T cell receptor beta chains presented below share a single source sample, sequenced in a study of cytomegalovirus exposure and HLA in healthy donors. This PCR relied on a set of 60 Vbeta primers and 13 Jbeta primers. Some clones are missing from TCRdb's copy, which holds only in-frame ones; the method was immunoSEQ multiplex PCR. The sample comprises under 150,000 clones, about three quarters of which are singletons, and approximately 1.6% rests with the top ten. The sequencing sample was made of PBMCs. The receptors originated from a woman younger than 30 in good health and CMV-seronegative.

The V and J genes are TRBV6-5 and TRBJ2-1; 7 nucleotides match TRBD2. Germline-derived CDR1 and CDR2 are MNHEY and SVGAGI. After removal of 6 bases from V and 2 bases from J, the junction contained 7 bases not matched to a gene. The CDR3 sequence is 15 residues long. The CDR3 DNA reads TGTGCCAGCAGGTACCAAGCGGGGCCCTACAATGAGCAGTTCTTC. Translation gives CASRYQAGPYNEQFF.

The chain carries TRBV12-2 and TRBJ2-1; TRBD2 is the table's D call, not checked against the DNA. TRBV12-2 is a pseudogene segment. The CDR3 loop spans 18 amino acids. The CDR3 protein is CAIPKVRDHPRSHNEQFF. The CDR3 DNA is TGTGCAATTCCCAAGGTGCGGGACCACCCCAGGTCCCACAATGAGCAGTTCTTC.

This chain links TRBV29-1 with TRBJ2-5; tentative D call: TRBD1 (6 bases). Germline V gives CDR1 SQVTM, CDR2 ANQGSEA. CDR3 length: 12 residues. V was trimmed by 2 bases and J by 5 bases, leaving 9 bases between them. CDR3 coding DNA: TGCAGCGTTGAACTCCAGGGGGAGACCCAGTACTTC. Translating gives CSVELQGETQYF.

The chain couples TRBV19 to TRBJ2-5, with 10 bases lining up with TRBD1. The J call may not be correct, given that the DNA end is closer to TRBJ2-7. The CDR3 totals 15 residues. CDR1 and CDR2 (germline): LNHDA, SQIVND (reference sequence). CDR3 loop: CASSPSGTGAYEQYF. In nucleotides, the CDR3 is TGTGCCAGTAGTCCTTCGGGGACAGGGGCCTACGAGCAGTACTTC.

The chain uses TRBV4-1 and TRBJ1-4, with D uncertain. Germline assignment: CDR1 MGHRA and CDR2 YSYEKL. V lost 3 bases and J lost 0, with 11 bases in between. The CDR3 extends over 16 amino acids. CDR3 loop: CASSQDYSATNEKLFF. In nucleotides, the CDR3 is TGCGCCAGCAGCCAGGATTACAGTGCAACTAATGAAAAACTGTTTTTT.

This sequence joins TRBV11-2 and TRBJ1-2, with 8 bases aligning to TRBD1. The CDR3 totals 16 residues. Trimming at V came to 2 bases and at J to 9 bases, leaving 14 bases not matched to a gene. Germline CDR1 is SGHAT and CDR2 is FQNNGV. DNA of the CDR3: TGTGCCAGCAGCTTAATTGGGACAGGTCGCCCCAATAGCTACACCTTC. Translating gives CASSLIGTGRPNSYTF. The whole variable domain, remainder taken from reference TRBV11-2 and TRBJ1-2, is EAGVAQSPRYKIIEKRQSVAFWCNPISGHATLYWYQQILGQGPKLLIQFQNNGVVDDSQLPKDRFSAERLKGVDSTLKIQPAKLEDSAVYLCASSLIGTGRPNSYTFGSGTRLTVV.

The chain employs TRBV5-6 and TRBJ2-7, with TRBD2 identical over 8 bases. The V gene's germline CDR1 is SGHDT and CDR2 YYEEEE. CDR3 length: 18 residues. V lost 2 bases and J lost 2; bases outside the gene matches: 15. The CDR3 sequence is CASSFEMTGRAFPYEQYF. DNA for the CDR3: TGTGCCAGCAGCTTCGAAATGACCGGGAGGGCCTTCCCCTACGAGCAGTACTTC.